This T cell receptor beta chain was identified in a study of cytotoxic CD8 clonotypes in ibrutinib-treated CLL listed by TCRdb under 2021. For the wider study: The cohort was composed of more than ten relapsed/refractory and around 15 treatment-naive patients; IGHV unmutated status was identified in some 17 patients. Responses were partial in around 25 patients and complete in 2; after median about 5.5 years follow-up, some 14 stayed in remission and 12 progressed. An average of around 250,000 productive templates and about 100,000 productive rearrangements was obtained per sample. Samples at response were collected after a median of roughly 13 months of treatment, with a range of roughly 6 to 36 months. Cryopreserved peripheral blood mononuclear cells were obtained prior to treatment, at the time of response, and at either disease progression or sustained remission. Of the approximately 87 people in the trial, about two dozen had longitudinal samples available.

For TCR beta library preparation, around 2 micrograms of genomic DNA were isolated from cryopreserved PBMCs. High-throughput TCR beta sequencing was performed on longitudinal blood samples from CLL patients receiving ibrutinib monotherapy. The patients took part in an open-label, single-center phase 2 trial of ibrutinib monotherapy. What the authors observed across the whole study: Sampling times were not matched between patients in sustained remission and patients whose disease was progressing, and lymph node repertoires were not examined. Clonality increased at ibrutinib response, stayed stable in sustained remission, and fell back toward baseline at progression. Public clonotypes were rare and either shrank or stayed stable during treatment, and the rise in clonality at ibrutinib response reflected expansion of private clonotypes. At baseline, clonality was higher than in age-matched healthy donors and showed a strong correlation with circulating CD8+ T-cell counts.

On a MiSeq, deep resolution sequencing aimed for a depth between 1 in 1 million and 1 in 200,000 T cells, with each clonotype covered around 10x on average. The immunoSEQ hsTCRB Kit was used to generate TCR beta libraries. The published analysis was carried out like this. ImmunoSEQ Data Assistant and ImmunoSEQ Analyzer were used for data analysis, and V, D and J genes were assigned according to IMGT definitions. Clonality, which ranges from 0 to 1, was calculated by subtracting the normalized Shannon entropy of productive rearrangement frequencies from one. Only overrepresented clonotypes making up at least 0.05% of each patient's repertoire were included in the public clonotype analysis. Roughly 12 age-matched healthy donor repertoires from immuneACCESS were used as controls for clonality. Held by TCRdb, this immuneACCESS table contains in-frame sequences only and omits some clones. Under half of the omission traces to an unresolved V gene where checked; the cause of the rest is unknown. V and J calls and clone size come straight from that table; D and trimming were deduced from the DNA. This sample has some 290,000 clones in its table, and approximately 80% of those were observed once. Together, the top ten hold over 6.5% of the sample.

In regard to this clone: The antigen it recognizes is unknown. Base qualities are not at hand, and no much larger clone is one base apart. Other nucleotide sequences in the sample specify the same CDR3.

The input for sequencing was PBMCs, taken before ibrutinib treatment. The clonotype comes from a human donor with chronic lymphocytic leukemia.

The CDR3 is CAWGSYEQYF. The sequenced DNA is TGTGCCTGGGGGTCCTACGAGCAGTACTTC. Rearrangement joined TRBV30 to TRBJ2-7; no D gene can be assigned with confidence. The CDR3 runs 10 residues from the cysteine to the phenylalanine. Here the CDR3 DNA is all that survives: 30 bases in frame from base 1. Via the germline V gene (reference sequence), CDR1 is GTSNPN and CDR2 SVGIG. Deletion took 5 bases off V and 1 base off J, with a span of 3 bases between the germline ends.